This T cell receptor beta chain was obtained from a study of T cell changes during pregnancy in multiple sclerosis. TCRdb keeps only in-frame clones here, not all; method: immunoSEQ multiplex PCR. The sample contains 70,000 to 75,000 clones, 88% of which appear only once. The germline gives CDR1 SGHDT, CDR2 YYEEEE. J gave up 4 bases and V 2 bases, and 6 bases lay outside the gene matches. The CDR3 is 16 amino acids. The receptor was derived from a female donor with multiple sclerosis, enrolled in a pregnancy study. Sample: peripheral blood, taken before pregnancy. The genes are TRBV5-6 and TRBJ1-5; 10 bases align to TRBD1. CDR3 region: CASSFYRDRGNQPQHF. For the CDR3, the DNA is TGTGCCAGCAGCTTTTACCGGGACAGGGGAAATCAGCCCCAGCATTTT.